This record looks at one TCR beta chain sequence and its context. What it binds is not known. Profiling relied on immunoSEQ multiplex PCR, and the TCRdb table lists in-frame clones only, not all of them. Here the sample spans under 25,000 clones, 93% being singletons. This sample was included in a study of a mutant IDH1 vaccine in newly diagnosed glioma. The overall study: Earlier treatment was radiotherapy, temozolomide, or both, with most getting both. Overall study findings and caveats: Researchers report vaccine-induced immune responses in approximately 93% of patients. Pseudoprogression seemed unlinked to shifts in top peripheral T cell clonotypes.

Time point: baseline, week 1 (first vaccination visit). The treatment is: pre-vaccination baseline after standard-of-care therapy. Tumors from donors were new WHO grade 3 or 4 IDH1-mutant astrocytomas with ATRX loss. V was pared by 6 bases and J by 2 bases, with 5 bases of the junction left unmatched. CDR1 and CDR2 (germline): LNHDA, SQIVND (reference sequence). This CDR3 spans 14 amino acids. This sample comprised PBMCs, obtained from a glioma patient treated with radiotherapy, temozolomide or both. The chain couples TRBV19 to TRBJ2-3, with 7 bases fitting TRBD2. The sequence came from a man in his forties with glioma. The CDR3 reads CASSLGGSTDTQYF. Written as DNA, the CDR3 is TGTGCCAGTAGCCTCGGGGGGTCCACAGATACGCAGTATTTT.